Listed here is a single T cell receptor beta chain. The data belong to a study of T cell changes during pregnancy in multiple sclerosis. V lost 7 bases and J 0 bases, leaving 12 bases between the germline ends. Germline V gene lookup returns CDR1 SQVTM and CDR2 ANQGSEA. This CDR3 spans 13 amino acids. Using immunoSEQ multiplex PCR, the repertoire was profiled, and TCRdb retains in-frame clones only, with some absent. The table has about 130,000 clones, roughly 97% seen once. The receptor was isolated from a female donor with multiple sclerosis, enrolled in a pregnancy study. The sequencing here drew on peripheral blood, taken after pregnancy. The J gene is TRBJ1-1, the V gene TRBV29-1; perhaps TRBD1 as D (6 bases). Here the CDR3 reads CSAGGRMNTEAFF. The CDR3 DNA reads TGCAGCGCTGGGGGCCGTATGAACACTGAAGCTTTCTTT.